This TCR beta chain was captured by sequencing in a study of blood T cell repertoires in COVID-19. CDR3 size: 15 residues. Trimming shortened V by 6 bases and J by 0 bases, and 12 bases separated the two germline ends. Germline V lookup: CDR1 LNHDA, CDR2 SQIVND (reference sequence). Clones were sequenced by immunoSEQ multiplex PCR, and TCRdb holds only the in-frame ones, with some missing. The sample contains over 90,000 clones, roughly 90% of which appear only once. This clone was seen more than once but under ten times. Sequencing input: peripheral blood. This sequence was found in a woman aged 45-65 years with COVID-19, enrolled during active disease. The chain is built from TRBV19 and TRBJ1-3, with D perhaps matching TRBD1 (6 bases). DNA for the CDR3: TGTGCCAGTAGAAGACAGGCTGACTCTGGAAACACCATATATTTT. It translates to CASRRQADSGNTIYF.